This T cell receptor (beta chain) emerged from a study of T-cell reconstitution after alpha-beta-depleted transplantation in children. Study-wide findings and caveats: One year post-transplant, T-cell counts and diversity were largely derived from T cells produced anew. Some patients' high day-60 TCRbeta diversity was traced to surviving recipient T cells and thymic progenitors.

This CDR3 spans 15 amino acids. Germline CDR1 and CDR2: SGHTA and FQGTGA. Trimming took 1 base from V and 6 from J; bases not matched to a gene: 3. Using unique molecular identifiers, the investigators prepared the TCRbeta library. TCRdb reprocessed the PCR reads with MiXCR, giving one entry per CDR3 protein. This table has hundreds of thousands of distinct CDR3 sequences, approximately 15% appearing once. This clonotype appeared many times. Its antigen is not identified. The chain combines TRBV7-3 with TRBJ2-1, with TRBD2 matching over 10 bases. The receptor comes from a male patient younger than 18 who had a stem cell transplant for acute lymphoblastic leukemia, so the T cells may come from the graft donor. The sample consisted of PBMCs, mostly from graft donor cells, taken 360 days after TCRalphabeta/CD19-depleted stem cell transplant. The CDR3 DNA follows: TGTGCCAGCAGCTTAATGGGGACTAGCGCCAATGAGCAGTTCTTC. Its translation is CASSLMGTSANEQFF.